The 32 T cell receptor beta chains listed next were all sequenced from one sample in a study of vaccination and CD4 T cells after COVID-19. Treatment specified: approximately nine-day PBMC culture with coronavirus spike peptide pools or control peptides (ViraFEST assay). CD4+ T cells that had been cultured provided DNA sequenced with the Oncomine TCR Beta short-read assay. A single record per CDR3 protein comes from TCRdb applying MiXCR to the PCR reads. The table has over 11,000 distinct CDR3 sequences, around a fifth seen once. Their antigens remain unidentified. The sequenced sample was cultured CD4+ T cells from blood. The receptors stem from a human donor with COVID-19.

In its sample, this clonotype ranks as medium-sized. This chain joins TRBV20-1 and TRBJ1-5; D remains ambiguous. Germline loops: CDR1 DFQATT, CDR2 SNEGSKA (reference sequence). V lost 1 base, J lost 2 bases, and 9 bases lay in between. This CDR3 has 14 residues. The CDR3 DNA reads TGCAGTGCTAGAGGCCCGGCGGGCAATCAGCCCCAGCATTTT. Amino acid sequence: CSARGPAGNQPQHF.

J is TRBJ1-6 and V is TRBV25-1; 9 bases line up with TRBD1. The germline V gene encodes CDR1 MGHDK and CDR2 SYGVNS. This CDR3 has 18 residues. V was pared by 5 bases and J by 7 bases, with 15 bases of the junction left unmatched. CDR3 sequence (DNA): TGTGCCAGCAGTTCTCCGGGACAGGGCATCAGCGGAAATTCACCCCTCCACTTT. It encodes CASSSPGQGISGNSPLHF.

The genes are TRBV7-2 and TRBJ2-7, with D maybe TRBD2 (5 bases). Germline CDR1 SGHTA, CDR2 FQGNSA. Deletions cut 5 bases from V and 2 bases from J, with 13 bases between. The length of the CDR3 is 14 residues. The CDR3 region has the DNA TGTGCCAGCAGCCCAATCGAGGAGGCCTACGAGCAGTACTTC. Translation: CASSPIEEAYEQYF.

This clonotype was observed a few times. This chain joins TRBV7-2 and TRBJ1-5; possibly TRBD1 for D (6 bases). V was clipped by 5 bases and J by 0 bases, with 14 bases between them. CDR3 size: 16 residues. Germline CDR1 is SGHTA and CDR2 is FQGNSA. The CDR3 nucleotides are TGTGCCAGCAGCACCTCAACAGGGTTTAGCAATCAGCCCCAGCATTTT. Its protein product is CASSTSTGFSNQPQHF.

This clonotype is classed as medium-sized. The chain recombines TRBV20-1 with TRBJ1-5; D remains unclear. Deletions cut 5 bases from V and 1 base from J, with 9 bases between. CDR3 length equals 13 residues. Germline assignment: CDR1 DFQATT and CDR2 SNEGSKA (reference sequence). The CDR3 region has the DNA TGCAGTGCTGGAGGGAAAAGCAATCAGCCCCAGCATTTT. Protein: CSAGGKSNQPQHF.

By its share, this clonotype is medium-sized. V usage is TRBV20-1 and J usage is TRBJ1-2; D is possibly TRBD1 (5 bases). Trimming left V 6 bases short and J 2 bases short, with 22 bases between. Germline V gene lookup returns CDR1 DFQATT and CDR2 SNEGSKA (reference sequence). This CDR3 is built from 16 residues. This CDR3 reads CSANQPSGRANYGYTF. In DNA form, the CDR3 reads TGCAGTGCAAACCAACCCTCGGGCAGGGCAAACTATGGCTACACCTTC.

The rearrangement links TRBV2 to TRBJ2-7; 8 bases map to TRBD2. Trimming cost V 2 bases and J 6 bases; bases outside gene matches: 6. Germline loops: CDR1 SNHLY, CDR2 FYNNEI. The CDR3 contains 14 residues. The CDR3 sequence is CASSEFSGAVEQYF. The CDR3, as DNA: TGTGCCAGCAGTGAATTTAGCGGGGCTGTCGAGCAGTACTTC.

The chain has TRBV5-1 and TRBJ2-5, with D unclear. Trimming pared 5 bases from V and 1 base from J, leaving 6 bases between. The CDR3 has 12 amino acids. Germline assignment: CDR1 SGHRS and CDR2 YFSETQ. The CDR3 region is CASRESQETQYF. In DNA form, the CDR3 reads TGCGCCAGCAGGGAGTCCCAAGAGACCCAGTACTTC.

This clonotype was counted a few times. The chain combines TRBV6-4 with TRBJ2-7; 11 bases fit TRBD2. With 3 bases clipped from V and 3 bases from J, the junction kept 1 base outside the gene matches. CDR1 and CDR2 (germline): MRHNA, SNTAGT. The CDR3 contains 14 residues. The CDR3 reads CASSEGLAGYEQYF. The CDR3 region has the DNA TGTGCCAGCAGTGAAGGACTAGCGGGCTACGAGCAGTACTTC.

A few counts support this clonotype. The chain recombines TRBV20-1 with TRBJ2-6; TRBD1 or TRBD2 may be the D gene (5 bases each). Germline CDR1 DFQATT, CDR2 SNEGSKA (reference sequence). Trimming took off 0 bases at V and 2 bases at J, with 14 bases between the two ends. The CDR3 has 17 amino acids. The CDR3 DNA sequence: TGCAGTGCTAGAGATATGGCCAAGGGACCTGGGGCCAACGTCCTGACTTTC. Translated: CSARDMAKGPGANVLTF.

This clonotype was counted a few times. This chain links TRBV7-9 with TRBJ2-3; 7 bases agree with TRBD2. This CDR3 has 15 amino acids. CDR1 is SEHNR, CDR2 FQNEAQ, per germline (reference sequence). After removal of 0 bases from V and 3 bases from J, the junction contained 3 bases not matched to a gene. In nucleotides, the CDR3 is TGTGCCAGCAGCTTAGCTGGGGGGGTGACAGATACGCAGTATTTT. Its protein is CASSLAGGVTDTQYF.

CDR3 in DNA: TGTGCCAGCAGCTTGGAAGGGGTGTTCTCCGAGCAGTACTTC. Translation: CASSLEGVFSEQYF. V gene TRBV5-4 combines with J gene TRBJ2-7, with TRBD1 as a possible D gene (5 bases). The V gene's germline CDR1 is SGHNT and CDR2 YYREEE (reference sequence). V was clipped by 0 bases and J by 6 bases, with 13 bases between them. This CDR3 has 14 amino acids.

This chain connects TRBV5-6 to TRBJ1-2, with D hard to call. The germline V gene has CDR1 SGHDT and CDR2 YYEEEE. This CDR3 contains 14 residues. The V end was cut by 4 bases, the J end by 11 bases, with 21 bases between. In nucleotides, the CDR3 is TGTGCCAGCAGCCGCAACTTAGAGGCCTTTTCGTACACCTTC. Protein: CASSRNLEAFSYTF.

V usage is TRBV7-2 and J usage is TRBJ2-7; 7 nucleotides line up with TRBD1. The CDR3 sequence is 15 residues long. The germline CDR1 and CDR2 sequences are SGHTA and FQGNSA. V shed 4 bases, J shed 2 bases, and the junction held 8 bases outside the gene matches. The CDR3 loop reads CASSSSGTVTYEQYF. The CDR3 region has the DNA TGTGCCAGCAGCTCGTCCGGGACAGTCACCTACGAGCAGTACTTC.

Sample share makes this clonotype medium-sized (0.01 to 0.1%). The chain joins TRBV24-1 to TRBJ2-5, with D unresolved. The CDR3 is 16 residues long. Germline assignment: CDR1 KGHDR and CDR2 SFDVKD. The CDR3: CAPCHQDSRKEETQYF. In DNA form, the CDR3 reads TGTGCTCCGTGCCACCAAGATAGCAGGAAAGAAGAGACCCAGTACTTC.

The chain joins TRBV12-3 or TRBV12-4 to TRBJ2-7, with TRBD1 identical over 7 bases. With 5 bases clipped from V and 3 bases from J, the junction kept 7 bases outside the gene matches. The CDR3 length is 14 residues. For the CDR3, the DNA is TGTGCCAGCAGTGCCTCCGGGACAGTCTACGAGCAGTACTTC. This gives the protein CASSASGTVYEQYF.

The table lists this clonotype with a few counts. The chain uses TRBV7-2 and TRBJ1-3; a possible D gene is TRBD1 (6 bases). Trimming removed 3 bases from V and 6 bases from J, with 18 bases in between. The CDR3 is 16 amino acids. From germline, CDR1 is SGHTA and CDR2 FQGNSA. The CDR3 coding sequence is TGTGCCAGCAGCTTCCCCCTAGTAGACAGGTTAAACACCATATATTTT. This gives the protein CASSFPLVDRLNTIYF. The complete variable domain, with remaining parts taken from reference TRBV7-2 and TRBJ1-3, reads GAGVSQSPSNKVTEKGKDVELRCDPISGHTALYWYRQSLGQGLEFLIYFQGNSAPDKSGLPSDRFSAERTGGSVSTLTIQRTQQEDSAVYLCASSFPLVDRLNTIYFGEGSWLTVV.

The rearrangement uses TRBV5-1 and TRBJ1-2; 8 nucleotides match TRBD1. CDR1 and CDR2 (germline): SGHRS, YFSETQ. The CDR3 totals 17 residues. J was trimmed by 4 bases and V by 0 bases; bases with no gene match: 11. The CDR3 DNA reads TGCGCCAGCAGCTTGGGGACAGGGAAGGAGAGGGTCTATGGCTACACCTTC. Its protein is CASSLGTGKERVYGYTF.

This chain joins TRBV7-8 and TRBJ1-5; 8 bases line up with TRBD1. The V and J ends lost 5 bases and 3 bases, in that order; junction bases with no gene match: 3. Germline-derived CDR1 and CDR2 are SGHVS and FQNEAQ. The CDR3 is 14 amino acids. The CDR3 DNA reads as TGTGCCAGCAGCGGACAGGGTGTCAATCAGCCCCAGCATTTT. It codes for CASSGQGVNQPQHF.

The J gene is TRBJ2-5, the V gene TRBV20-1; 7 nucleotides align to TRBD2. The CDR3 consists of 14 residues. After removal of 0 bases from V and 5 bases from J, the junction contained 6 bases not matched to a gene. Germline V gene lookup returns CDR1 DFQATT and CDR2 SNEGSKA (reference sequence). The CDR3 sequence is CSARDGRGGETQYF. As DNA, the CDR3 is TGCAGTGCTAGAGATGGGAGGGGCGGTGAGACCCAGTACTTC.

Regarding this clonotype: A much larger clone lies one base from this, so it may be a read error. V usage is TRBV12-3 or TRBV12-4 and J usage is TRBJ2-1, with 8 positions matching TRBD2. This CDR3 comprises 15 residues. Written as DNA, the CDR3 is TGTGCCAGCAGTCAGCGGGGGAGCTCCCACAATGAGCAGTTCTTC. Its translation: CASSQRGSSHNEQFF.

The CDR3 loop reads CASSLGQGNYGYTF. The DNA for the CDR3 is TGCGCCAGCAGCTTGGGACAGGGGAACTATGGCTACACCTTC. The rearrangement uses TRBV5-1 and TRBJ1-2; 8 bases agree with TRBD1. CDR3 size: 14 residues. Germline assignment: CDR1 SGHRS and CDR2 YFSETQ. Trimming at V came to 0 bases and at J to 2 bases, leaving 0 bases not matched to a gene.

This chain links TRBV11-3 with TRBJ2-7, with a possible D match to TRBD2 (5 bases). Between the trimmed V and J ends, which lost 6 bases and 4 bases, there was a span of 16 bases. CDR3 length: 14 amino acids. In germline, CDR1 is SGHNT, CDR2 YENEEA. CDR3 loop: CASRRERSSYEQYF. CDR3 DNA sequence: TGTGCCAGCAGGAGGGAACGGAGCAGTTACGAGCAGTACTTC.

This clonotype was counted between two and nine times. The chain has TRBV27 and TRBJ1-3; D might be TRBD1 (6 bases). V lost 6 bases and J lost 4, with 10 bases in between. CDR1 is MNHEY and CDR2 is SMNVEV in the germline V gene (reference sequence). This CDR3 is 13 amino acids long. In DNA form, the CDR3 reads TGTGCCAGCAGCCACAGGGAGGGAAACACCATATATTTT. The encoded protein is CASSHREGNTIYF.

The V call is TRBV14, the J call TRBJ1-5; D is perhaps TRBD1 (5 bases). With 9 bases removed from V and 0 bases from J, the gap between germline ends came to 18 bases. Germline-derived CDR1 and CDR2 are SGHDN and FVKESK. The CDR3 is 16 residues long. Here the CDR3 DNA reads TGTGCCAGAGCGGGACGGAGGCCCCATAGCAATCAGCCCCAGCATTTT. Translated, it gives CARAGRRPHSNQPQHF.

The chain combines TRBV24-1 with TRBJ2-3; 8 bases map to TRBD2. V trimming: 7 bases; J trimming: 6 bases; junction bases outside the gene matches: 5. Germline V lookup: CDR1 KGHDR, CDR2 SFDVKD. This CDR3 spans 13 amino acids. This CDR3 is CATRRGAEDTQYF. The CDR3 nucleotides read TGTGCCACCAGGCGGGGGGCAGAGGATACGCAGTATTTT.

This clonotype turned up a few times. The chain uses TRBV27 and TRBJ1-5; 7 bases map to TRBD1. Germline V lookup: CDR1 MNHEY, CDR2 SMNVEV (reference sequence). CDR3 length: 13 residues. The J segment lost 7 bases and the V segment lost 6 bases, leaving 6 bases of the junction unmatched. The CDR3 region is CASSPDRVQPQHF. DNA of the CDR3: TGTGCCAGCAGCCCCGACAGGGTCCAGCCCCAGCATTTT.

The chain couples TRBV7-3 to TRBJ2-1, with D unclear. CDR3 length equals 15 residues. V lost 3 bases and J lost 4, with 13 bases in between. The V gene's germline CDR1 is SGHTA and CDR2 FQGTGA. In nucleotides, the CDR3 is TGTGCCAGCAGCTTGGTTCCAGATGTTTACAATGAGCAGTTCTTC. Translating gives CASSLVPDVYNEQFF.

The chain carries TRBV19 and TRBJ1-1; a weak D match, TRBD1 (6 bases). Trimming removed 6 bases from V and 2 bases from J, with 13 bases in between. Looked up from germline, CDR1 is LNHDA and CDR2 is SQIVND (reference sequence). This CDR3 comprises 14 residues. The CDR3 nucleotides read TGTGCCAGTAGGTGGAGGGGACATAACACTGAAGCTTTCTTT. It codes for CASRWRGHNTEAFF.

The rearrangement uses TRBV6-2 or TRBV6-3 and TRBJ1-5, with TRBD1 as a possible D gene (5 bases). V shed 6 bases and J shed 2 bases, with 11 bases lying between them. CDR1 and CDR2 (germline): MNHEY, SVGEGT. There are 14 residues in the CDR3. For the CDR3, the DNA is TGTGCCAGCAGGGCCCGGGGGGGCAATCAGCCCCAGCATTTT. It translates to CASRARGGNQPQHF.

V is TRBV11-3 and J is TRBJ2-7; D gene uncertain. With 1 base removed from V and 0 bases from J, the gap between germline ends came to 10 bases. The CDR3 is 15 residues long. Germline assignment: CDR1 SGHNT and CDR2 YENEEA. CDR3 nucleotide sequence: TGTGCCAGCAGCTTAGTTTTAGGTGGCTCCTACGAGCAGTACTTC. It translates to CASSLVLGGSYEQYF. The full variable domain, completed using reference TRBV11-3 and TRBJ2-7, is EAGVVQSPRYKIIEKKQPVAFWCNPISGHNTLYWYLQNLGQGPELLIRYENEEAVDDSQLPKDRFSAERLKGVDSTLKIQPAELGDSAVYLCASSLVLGGSYEQYFGPGTRLTVT.

The chain recombines TRBV6-1 with TRBJ1-3; D remains unclear. The germline CDR1 and CDR2 sequences are MNHNS and SASEGT. V lost 7 bases and J lost 0, with 7 bases in between. The CDR3 runs 13 residues. The CDR3 loop reads CASTQSSGNTIYF. The CDR3 region has the DNA TGTGCCAGCACCCAGAGCTCTGGAAACACCATATATTTT.